This T cell receptor beta chain was profiled in a study of T cell responses to AZD1222 COVID-19 vaccine. Findings and caveats of the study: Spike-specific TCR breadth and depth both grew after two AZD1222 doses. White British ancestry dominated among donors, who included more females, and clonal diversity was possibly underestimated. Nearly half of unique spike-specific TCRs reportedly avoided B.1.351 and B.1.1.7 mutated regions. Among those given AZD1222, only five or six were seropositive at baseline.

TCRdb keeps only in-frame clones here, not all; method: immunoSEQ multiplex PCR. Of over 120,000 clones in the sample, about 94% were seen once. The CDR3 runs 13 residues. CDR1 is SQVTM and CDR2 is ANQGSEA in the germline V gene. The V end was cut by 4 bases, the J end by 0 bases, with 9 bases between. A word on this clone: Its matching antigen is unknown.

The sequence was obtained from an adult in good health. This chain joins TRBV29-1 and TRBJ1-1, with D uncertain. The sequenced sample was peripheral blood, obtained on day 0 of AZD1222 vaccination. The CDR3: CSVVARLNTEAFF. Written as DNA, the CDR3 is TGCAGCGTTGTGGCAAGGTTGAACACTGAAGCTTTCTTT.